The 25 T cell receptor beta chains reported below all come from one sample, sequenced in a study of T-cell reconstitution after alpha-beta-depleted transplantation in children. The authors prepared the TCRbeta library with unique molecular identifiers. Each CDR3 protein gets one entry after TCRdb re-called the PCR reads with MiXCR. The sample holds nearly 20,000 distinct CDR3 sequences, 10% to 15% seen once. Sequencing was performed on PBMCs, mostly from graft donor cells, taken 60 days after TCRalphabeta/CD19-depleted stem cell transplant. The receptors stem from a female patient aged 2-9 years who had a stem cell transplant for congenital amegakaryocytic thrombocytopenia, so the T cells may come from the graft donor.

This clonotype came up many times. V usage is TRBV20-1 and J usage is TRBJ2-1; TRBD2 matches at 13 bases. In germline, CDR1 is DFQATT, CDR2 SNEGSKA (reference sequence). The CDR3 length is 16 residues. V gave up 4 bases and J gave up 3 bases; unmatched junction bases: 6. DNA for the CDR3: TGCAGTGCTACCCTTGGACTAGCGGGAGACTACAATGAGCAGTTCTTC. Protein product: CSATLGLAGDYNEQFF.

This clonotype showed up many times. The chain is built from TRBV15 and TRBJ2-5; D is perhaps TRBD1 (5 bases). V was pared by 1 base and J by 5 bases, with 11 bases between. In germline, CDR1 is LNHNV, CDR2 YYDKDF (reference sequence). The CDR3 extends over 14 amino acids. This CDR3 reads CATSRGINRETQYF. DNA for the CDR3: TGTGCCACCAGCAGAGGCATAAACAGGGAGACCCAGTACTTC.

Ten or more counts support this clonotype. This chain connects TRBV20-1 to TRBJ2-3; 7 bases line up with TRBD2. Germline CDR1 is DFQATT and CDR2 is SNEGSKA (reference sequence). J gave up 3 bases and V 6 bases, and 21 bases lay outside the gene matches. CDR3 size: 18 residues. CDR3 bases: TGCAGTGCAACTAAGATACCACTAGGGCGGGAGAAGACAGATACGCAGTATTTT. Protein product: CSATKIPLGREKTDTQYF.

This clonotype is judged medium-sized. This sequence joins TRBV7-9 and TRBJ2-7, with 11 bases aligning to TRBD2. The V gene end was trimmed by 2 bases and the J gene end by 5 bases; junction bases not matched to a gene: 8. The CDR3 sequence is 16 residues long. Germline V lookup: CDR1 SEHNR, CDR2 FQNEAQ (reference sequence). CDR3 sequence (DNA): TGTGCCAGCAGCTTAATGGCCCTAGCGGGAGGCCACGAGCAGTACTTC. This codes for CASSLMALAGGHEQYF. The full variable domain, rest sourced from reference TRBV7-9 and TRBJ2-7, is DTGVSQNPRHKITKRGQNVTFRCDPISEHNRLYWYRQTLGQGPEFLTYFQNEAQLEKSRLLSDRFSAERPKGSFSTLEIQRTEQGDSAMYLCASSLMALAGGHEQYFGPGTRLTVT.

This clonotype was seen repeatedly, ten times or more. Here the CDR3 DNA reads TGTGCCAGCAGCCAAGCCCCCATAGGGATTGGAAACACCATATATTTT. Its protein is CASSQAPIGIGNTIYF. The chain combines TRBV3-1 with TRBJ1-3; D is uncertain. CDR1 and CDR2 (germline): LGHDT, YNNKEL (reference sequence). Trimming took 1 base from V and 3 from J, leaving 13 bases between them. There are 16 residues in the CDR3.

By share of the sample, this clonotype is medium-sized. The chain links TRBV5-1 to TRBJ2-3; no firm D call. V lost 0 bases, J lost 4 bases, and 9 bases lay in between. The CDR3 runs to 14 residues. Per germline, CDR1 SGHRS and CDR2 YFSETQ. CDR3 sequence: CASSLDWSSDTQYF. The DNA for the CDR3 is TGCGCCAGCAGCTTGGACTGGAGCTCAGATACGCAGTATTTT.

The sample holds many counts of this clonotype. V gene TRBV29-1 combines with J gene TRBJ2-5, with D unresolved. This CDR3 has 14 amino acids. Per the germline V gene, CDR1 is SQVTM and CDR2 is ANQGSEA. The germline V and J ends were trimmed by 7 bases and 1 base, with 16 bases remaining between them. The DNA for the CDR3 is TGCAGCGCTGGGCCCCCTGGGATCCAAGAGACCCAGTACTTC. Protein product: CSAGPPGIQETQYF.

By sample share, this clonotype is medium-sized. Written as DNA, the CDR3 is TGTGCCAGCAGCTTACAGACAGGTGGTCAGGTGCAAGAGACCCAGTACTTC. Protein product: CASSLQTGGQVQETQYF. This chain connects TRBV11-2 to TRBJ2-5; possible D gene TRBD1, 6 bases. V dropped 2 bases and J dropped 2 bases, with 18 bases sitting between them. Germline V gene lookup returns CDR1 SGHAT and CDR2 FQNNGV. The CDR3 has 17 amino acids.

In its sample, this clonotype was seen many times. The gene calls are TRBV20-1 and TRBJ2-7; 13 positions match TRBD2. The CDR3 loop spans 15 amino acids. With 6 bases clipped from V and 0 bases from J, the junction kept 5 bases outside the gene matches. Per germline, CDR1 DFQATT and CDR2 SNEGSKA (reference sequence). This CDR3 is CSAVLAGGSSYEQYF. CDR3 DNA: TGCAGTGCCGTACTAGCGGGAGGGAGCTCCTACGAGCAGTACTTC.

This clonotype was counted ten times or more. The J gene is TRBJ2-3, the V gene TRBV7-9, with D uncertain. Germline V gives CDR1 SEHNR, CDR2 FQNEAQ (reference sequence). This CDR3 region has 14 residues. V lost 5 bases and J 5 bases, leaving 14 bases between the germline ends. CDR3 sequence reads: CASSPAAGRDTQYF. The DNA of the CDR3 is TGTGCCAGCAGCCCGGCGGCAGGTAGAGATACGCAGTATTTT.

This clonotype was recorded many times. V and J are TRBV5-1 and TRBJ2-7; TRBD2 matches at 11 bases. V lost 4 bases and J lost 3; bases outside the gene matches: 6. CDR3 size: 15 residues. CDR1 is SGHRS, CDR2 YFSETQ, per germline. CDR3 coding DNA: TGCGCCAGCAGCACCCGACTAGCGGGGTTCTACGAGCAGTACTTC. It translates to CASSTRLAGFYEQYF.

Only a few counts were recorded for this clonotype. This chain joins TRBV25-1 and TRBJ2-1, with D tentatively TRBD2 (5 bases). The germline gives CDR1 MGHDK, CDR2 SYGVNS. Trimming removed 4 bases from V and 5 bases from J, with 12 bases in between. The length of the CDR3 is 14 residues. CDR3 sequence: CASSGAGSHNEQFF. CDR3 bases: TGTGCCAGCAGTGGGGCGGGCAGCCACAATGAGCAGTTCTTC.

This clonotype has a count of ten or more. The chain employs TRBV29-1 and TRBJ2-1; possibly TRBD1 or TRBD2 for D (5 bases each). Germline V gives CDR1 SQVTM, CDR2 ANQGSEA. CDR3 length: 10 amino acids. V lost 6 bases to trimming and J lost 15 bases, with 15 bases between them. CDR3 residues: CSVGARGRFF. CDR3 bases: TGCAGCGTCGGGGCCCGAGGTAGGTTCTTC.

The rearrangement joins TRBV14 to TRBJ2-1; D ambiguous. Deletions cut 1 base from V and 7 bases from J, with 14 bases between. Germline V CDR1 and CDR2: SGHDN, FVKESK. The CDR3 is 15 amino acids. CDR3 in amino acids: CASSQVVRALNEQFF. Here the CDR3 DNA reads TGTGCCAGCAGCCAAGTGGTTCGCGCACTGAATGAGCAGTTCTTC.

This clonotype was observed many times. J is TRBJ2-7 and V is TRBV10-3; D possibly corresponds to TRBD1 (6 bases). The CDR3 has 13 amino acids. Germline loops: CDR1 ENHRY, CDR2 SYGVKD. V lost 2 bases and J 4 bases, leaving 9 bases between the germline ends. CDR3 region: CAISEQGQYEQYF. Written as DNA, the CDR3 is TGTGCCATCAGTGAGCAGGGGCAGTACGAGCAGTACTTC.

This clonotype was counted at least ten times. The chain uses TRBV10-3 and TRBJ1-1; no definite D call. The CDR3 runs to 13 residues. Trimming removed 4 bases from V and 1 base from J, with 7 bases in between. Per germline, CDR1 ENHRY and CDR2 SYGVKD. The CDR3 DNA sequence: TGTGCCATCAGTGGACGGGAGAACACTGAAGCTTTCTTT. This translates into CAISGRENTEAFF.

The rearrangement links TRBV20-1 to TRBJ2-2, with a tentative D call TRBD2 (6 bases). Trimming pared 6 bases from V and 0 bases from J, leaving 14 bases between. CDR1 DFQATT and CDR2 SNEGSKA come from the germline V gene (reference sequence). CDR3 length: 15 residues. CDR3: CSAQLATANTGELFF. CDR3 DNA: TGCAGTGCCCAGCTAGCGACGGCGAACACCGGGGAGCTGTTTTTT.

This chain uses TRBV15 with TRBJ2-6; D possibly corresponds to TRBD1 (6 bases). Looked up from germline, CDR1 is LNHNV and CDR2 is YYDKDF (reference sequence). This CDR3 has 14 amino acids. This CDR3 is CSTSTGSGANVLTF. The CDR3 DNA follows: TGTTCTACCAGCACAGGGTCTGGGGCCAACGTCCTGACTTTC.

This clonotype was seen repeatedly, ten times or more. V gene TRBV3-1 combines with J gene TRBJ2-1; 7 bases are a match to TRBD1. This CDR3 contains 14 residues. The J segment lost 6 bases and the V segment lost 2 bases, leaving 4 bases of the junction unmatched. CDR1 LGHDT and CDR2 YNNKEL come from the germline V gene (reference sequence). DNA for the CDR3: TGTGCCAGCAGCCAAAGGGGGCGGGTCAATGAGCAGTTCTTC. This sequence encodes CASSQRGRVNEQFF.

The gene calls are TRBV3-1 and TRBJ2-5; D is uncertain. Germline CDR1 reads LGHDT; CDR2 reads YNNKEL (reference sequence). The CDR3 extends over 14 amino acids. V was clipped by 0 bases and J by 5 bases, with 10 bases between them. This chain's CDR3 is CASSQELGPETQYF. The CDR3, as DNA: TGTGCCAGCAGCCAAGAATTAGGGCCGGAGACCCAGTACTTC.

This clonotype was detected ten times or more. The chain joins TRBV9 to TRBJ2-1; D is unclear. The CDR3 runs 15 residues. Germline V CDR1 and CDR2: SGDLS, YYNGEE. Trimming pared 4 bases from V and 3 bases from J, leaving 14 bases between. This chain's CDR3 is CASSPRIASYNEQFF. DNA for the CDR3: TGTGCCAGCAGCCCCCGGATAGCCAGCTACAATGAGCAGTTCTTC.

This clonotype was recorded many times. The rearrangement links TRBV6-4 to TRBJ2-3; 15 bases align to TRBD2. The V and J ends lost 2 bases and 4 bases, in that order; junction bases with no gene match: 10. Germline-derived CDR1 and CDR2 are MRHNA and SNTAGT. The CDR3 sequence is 19 residues long. The CDR3 bases are TGTGCCAGCAGTGACGGACTAGCGGGAGGGCCCTTCTCGCCAGATACGCAGTATTTT. Amino acid sequence: CASSDGLAGGPFSPDTQYF.

Turning to this clonotype: A much larger clone sits a single nucleotide away, making a read error possible. The rearrangement links TRBV20-1 to TRBJ2-2, with D possibly TRBD1 on 5 matching bases. This CDR3 region has 16 residues. CDR1 is DFQATT and CDR2 is SNEGSKA in the germline V gene (reference sequence). The ends were cut back, 0 bases at V and 5 bases at J, with 16 bases in the middle. Here the CDR3 reads CSARDPQDNWTGELFF. In DNA, the CDR3 is TGCAGTGCTAGAGATCCCCAGGACAATTGGACCGGGGAGCTGTTTTTT.

This clonotype has a count of ten or more. This rearrangement joins TRBV21-1 to TRBJ1-3; the table's D call of TRBD1 was not tested on the DNA. TRBV21-1 is assigned pseudogene status. The CDR3 loop spans 14 amino acids. The chain's CDR3 is CASPPTVSGNTIYF. The CDR3, as DNA: TGTGCCAGCCCACCGACAGTCTCTGGAAACACCATATATTTT.

Ten or more counts support this clonotype. The rearrangement uses TRBV5-1 and TRBJ2-5; D assignment may be TRBD1 or TRBD2 (5 bases each). V lost 2 bases, J lost 2 bases, and 10 bases lay in between. This CDR3 is built from 14 residues. Germline V gene data show CDR1 as SGHRS and CDR2 as YFSETQ. DNA for the CDR3: TGCGCCAGCAGCTTTCCGGGACGACAAGAGACCCAGTACTTC. Its translation is CASSFPGRQETQYF.